This T cell receptor (beta chain) was sequenced in a study of blood T cell repertoires in COVID-19. Overall study context: The United States, Italy and Spain provided the acute and convalescent COVID-19 samples. PBMCs, B-cell-depleted T cells, or T cells provided the cDNA or gDNA that made up the material.

As originally analysed: Reference gene primer amplification gave nucleated cell count estimates. Using immunoSEQ multiplex PCR, the repertoire was profiled, and TCRdb retains in-frame clones only, with some absent. D and trimming were read from the DNA, whereas the V and J calls and clone size are those reported in that table. The sample lists 300,000 or so clones, around 89% occurring once. V lost 6 bases, J lost 7 bases, and 4 bases stayed unmatched. The CDR3 is 12 amino acids. The sample was peripheral blood. The sequence derives from a woman in her thirties or forties with acute or convalescent COVID-19. The J gene is TRBJ2-3, the V gene TRBV12-3 or TRBV12-4; 7 nucleotides match TRBD2. CDR3 nucleotide sequence: TGTGCCAGCAGCCGGGGGGAGAATACGCAGTATTTT. This sequence encodes CASSRGENTQYF.